One T cell receptor beta chain is described in this entry. Its target is not known. At deep level, the assay was performed. Measured with immunoSEQ multiplex PCR; TCRdb has only the in-frame clones, and not every one. The table shows around 600,000 clones, with 95% occurring only once. Naive CD8 cells lacked CD45RO, underwent positive selection for CCR7 and left out terminally differentiated effector memory CD45RA+ cells. V shed 2 bases and J 4 bases; nucleotides not matched to a gene: 4. Germline assignment: CDR1 MNHEY and CDR2 SVGAGI. The length of the CDR3 is 15 residues. This sample stems from a study of shared clonotypes between healthy human individuals. Study details: Donors had three CD4 naive, three CD4 memory, two CD8 naive and one CD8 memory plate apiece.

Study-level points and caveats: Sampling covered nothing but blood. Tissue TCR repertoires likely differ from those found in blood.

This chain links TRBV6-5 with TRBJ2-1; 8 nucleotides match TRBD1. The receptor comes from a young woman in good health. Sequences were obtained from naive CD8+ T cells sorted from blood. In DNA form, the CDR3 reads TGTGCCAGCAGTTACGGAGACAGGGGATACAATGAGCAGTTCTTC. Its protein is CASSYGDRGYNEQFF.